A selection of T cell receptor beta chains follows, all from one sample in a study of CD8+ T cells in alopecia areata. Measured with immunoSEQ multiplex PCR; TCRdb has only the in-frame clones, and not every one. The sample lists some 190,000 clones; 60% were seen once. Sequenced here: CD4+ T cells sorted from blood, sampled at week 24, from a patient treated with tofacitinib. The source is a human donor with alopecia areata. The CDR3 runs from the conserved cysteine through the conserved F or W. A D gene is named only where the DNA matches it firmly.

- TRBJ2-2 TRBV11-2 CASSLSGELFF
- TRBJ1-1 TRBV30 CAWSVSRRNTEAFF
- TRBJ2-1 TRBV5-1 CASSFGGPKYNEQFF
TRBD1 TRBJ1-4 TRBV5-1 CASSLGQGGDEKLFF
- TRBJ2-7 TRBV18 CASSPRGGSYEQYF
- TRBJ1-1 TRBV5-6 CASSSTEQGLGTEAFF
TRBD2 TRBJ2-1 TRBV6-5 CASSYAGGHNEQFF
- TRBJ1-2 TRBV7-2 CASSPQTVNYGYTF
- TRBJ1-5 TRBV6-1 CASSAISGTIDQPQHF
- TRBJ1-2 TRBV7-2 CASSPASLGVARYTF
TRBD1 TRBJ1-1 TRBV29-1 CSVNKDGTGIGEAFF
- TRBJ1-1 TRBV10-3 CAVGTVNTEAFF
- TRBJ1-2 TRBV15 CATSRVGIGYGYTF
- TRBJ2-3 TRBV4-3 CASSHNNGLTDTQYF
- TRBJ1-2 TRBV7-2 CASSSEFTGKSGYTF
- TRBJ2-1 TRBV7-9 CASSSHAGYYNEQFF
- TRBJ2-2 TRBV29-1 CSVGSNTGELFF
- TRBJ1-2 TRBV9 CASSPNPRLNYGYTF
- TRBJ1-1 TRBV6-5 CASSYKFLAFF
- TRBJ1-1 TRBV29-1 CSVEGRLSTEAFF
- TRBJ1-2 TRBV29-1 CSVGGDAYGYTF
- TRBJ2-7 TRBV6-5 CASSLYKNHEQYF
- TRBJ1-2 TRBV12-5 CASGLDIGGYTF
- TRBJ1-1 TRBV14 CASSQDLLNTEAFF
- TRBJ1-4 TRBV19 CASSMRGRTTNEKLFF
- TRBJ1-6 TRBV5-5 CASGGGTNPAHSPLHF
- TRBJ1-5 TRBV29-1 CSVSENSNQPQHF
TRBD2 TRBJ2-3 TRBV30 CAWSPGLAGDTQYF
- TRBJ1-1 TRBV29-1 CSVERSFSPEAFF
TRBD1 TRBJ2-7 TRBV5-1 CAGAGGRTYEQYF
- TRBJ2-1 TRBV7-2 CASSSTVSVYNEQFF
- TRBJ1-6 TRBV28 CASSFQNSPLHF
TRBD1 TRBJ1-1 TRBV29-1 CSAVLTGGEAFF
- TRBJ2-2 TRBV25-1 CASNGNTGELFF
- TRBJ1-1 TRBV30 CAWSPTLNTEAFF
TRBD2 TRBJ2-7 TRBV4-3 CASSQGGGGVYEQYF
- TRBJ1-2 TRBV5-1 CASSLEAAGNSYTF
- TRBJ1-1 TRBV30 CAWSIGWDTEAFF